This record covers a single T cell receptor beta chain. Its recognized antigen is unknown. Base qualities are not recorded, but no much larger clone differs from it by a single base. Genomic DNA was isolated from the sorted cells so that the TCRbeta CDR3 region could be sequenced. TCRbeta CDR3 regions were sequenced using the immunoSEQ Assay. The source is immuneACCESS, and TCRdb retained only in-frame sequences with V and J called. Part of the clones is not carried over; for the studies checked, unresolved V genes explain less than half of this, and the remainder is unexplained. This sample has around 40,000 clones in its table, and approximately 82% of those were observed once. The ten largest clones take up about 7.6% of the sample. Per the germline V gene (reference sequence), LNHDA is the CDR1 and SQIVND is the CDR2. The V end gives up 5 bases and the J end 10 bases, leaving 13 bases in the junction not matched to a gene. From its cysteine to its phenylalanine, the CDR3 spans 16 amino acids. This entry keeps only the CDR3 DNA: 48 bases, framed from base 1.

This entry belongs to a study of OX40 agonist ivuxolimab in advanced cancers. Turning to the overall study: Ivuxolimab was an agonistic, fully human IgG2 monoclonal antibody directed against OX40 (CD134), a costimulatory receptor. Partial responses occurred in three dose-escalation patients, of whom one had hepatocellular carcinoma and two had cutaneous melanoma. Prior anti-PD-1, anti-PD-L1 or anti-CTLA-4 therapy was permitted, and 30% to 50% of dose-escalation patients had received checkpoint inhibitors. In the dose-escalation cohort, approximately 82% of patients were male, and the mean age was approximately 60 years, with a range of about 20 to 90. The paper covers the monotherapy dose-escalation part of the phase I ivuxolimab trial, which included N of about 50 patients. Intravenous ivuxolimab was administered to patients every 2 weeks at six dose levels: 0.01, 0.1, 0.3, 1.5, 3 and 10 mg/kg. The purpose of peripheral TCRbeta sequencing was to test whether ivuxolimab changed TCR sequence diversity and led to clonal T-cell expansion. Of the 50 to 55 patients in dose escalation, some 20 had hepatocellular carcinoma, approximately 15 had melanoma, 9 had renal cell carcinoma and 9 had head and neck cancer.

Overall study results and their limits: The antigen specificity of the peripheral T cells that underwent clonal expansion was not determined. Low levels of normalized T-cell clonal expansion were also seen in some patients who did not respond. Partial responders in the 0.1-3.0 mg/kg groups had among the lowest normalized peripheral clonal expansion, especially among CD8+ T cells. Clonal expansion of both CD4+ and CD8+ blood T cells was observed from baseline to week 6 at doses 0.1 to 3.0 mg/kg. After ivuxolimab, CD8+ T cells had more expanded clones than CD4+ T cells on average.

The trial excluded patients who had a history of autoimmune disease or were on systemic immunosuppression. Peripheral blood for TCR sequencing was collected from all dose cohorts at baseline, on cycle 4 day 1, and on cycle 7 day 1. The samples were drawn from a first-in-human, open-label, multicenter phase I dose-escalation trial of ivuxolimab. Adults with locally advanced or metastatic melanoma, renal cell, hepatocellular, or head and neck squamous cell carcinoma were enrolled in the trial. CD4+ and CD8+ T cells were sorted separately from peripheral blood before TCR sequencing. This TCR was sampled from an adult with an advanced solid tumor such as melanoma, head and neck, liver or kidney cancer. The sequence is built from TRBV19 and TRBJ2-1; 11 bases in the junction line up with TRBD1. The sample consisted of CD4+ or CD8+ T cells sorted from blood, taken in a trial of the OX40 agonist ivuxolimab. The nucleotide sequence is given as TGTGCCAGTAGTCCTCGTGGACAGGGGGCGATAGTGGAGCAGTTCTTC. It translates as CASSPRGQGAIVEQFF.